This T cell receptor (beta chain) was documented in a study of CD8 T cells in Susac syndrome. The V gene's germline CDR1 is GTSNPN and CDR2 SVGIG (reference sequence). V lost 8 bases and J lost 6; bases outside the gene matches: 6. CDR3 length: 12 residues. An amount of RNA that ranged from roughly 0.45 to 1 ug was reverse transcribed with random hexamers. An immunoSEQ multiplex PCR generated amplified TCR beta CDR3 products spanning 54 Vbeta and 13 Jbeta. Using its own MiXCR run on the immunoSEQ multiplex PCR reads, TCRdb lists one record per CDR3 protein. The sample has about 50,000 distinct CDR3 sequences; about 92% are singletons. The patients serving as multiple sclerosis controls were treatment-naive. They had stable or active relapsing-remitting disease and fulfilled revised McDonald criteria. Negative isolation yielded the CD8+ and CD4+ T cells, while FACS enriched the TEMRA cells. Findings and caveats of the study: That the number of individuals in its TCR sequencing and HLA analysis was relatively small was acknowledged by the study.

About this clonotype itself: What it recognizes is unknown.

The sample was CD8+ T cells from PBMCs. The receptor's source is a human donor with multiple sclerosis. V gene TRBV30 combines with J gene TRBJ2-7; 11 positions agree with TRBD1. CDR3 protein: CAGRTGGAEQYF. The CDR3 DNA sequence: TGTGCCGGCCGGACAGGGGGCGCCGAGCAGTACTTC.